This T cell receptor (beta chain) derives from a study of T cell responses to AZD1222 COVID-19 vaccine. General observations from the study: Targeting of unmutated variant regions was reportedly seen in nearly half of spike-specific TCRs. Donors were mostly white British, more females; clonal diversity possibly underestimated.

With regard to this clone: Its matching antigen is unknown.

Clones were sequenced by immunoSEQ multiplex PCR, and TCRdb holds only the in-frame ones, with some missing. The table lists hundreds of thousands of clones, roughly 91% of them singletons. This CDR3 region has 13 residues. Between the trimmed V and J ends, which lost 3 bases and 0 bases, there was a span of 4 bases. The sequencing here drew on peripheral blood, taken on day 0 of MenACWY control vaccination. The rearrangement links TRBV12-3 or TRBV12-4 to TRBJ2-3; D gene ambiguous. The sequence was collected from an adult in good health. CDR3 nucleotides: TGTGCCAGCAGTTTCGCCAGCACAGATACGCAGTATTTT. The encoded protein is CASSFASTDTQYF.